These 9 T cell receptor beta chains came from one sample sequenced in a study of graft-versus-host responses after intestinal transplantation. These receptors' targets are unknown. Some clones are missing from TCRdb's copy, which holds only in-frame ones; the method was immunoSEQ multiplex PCR. The table records fewer than 150,000 clones, more than 80% of them present only once. The sequencing used unstimulated CD4+ T cells sorted from spleen or lymph node cells, collected before intestinal transplant. The receptor source for this set is a human donor who received an intestinal transplant.

V gene TRBV7-8 combines with J gene TRBJ2-2, with 7 bases matching TRBD1. The V and J ends lost 5 bases and 4 bases, in that order; junction bases with no gene match: 10. Germline CDR1 is SGHVS and CDR2 is FQNEAQ. The CDR3 is 16 residues long. CDR3 sequence reads: CASSLRQGVFTGELFF. The CDR3 DNA follows: TGTGCCAGCAGCCTCAGACAGGGTGTCTTCACCGGGGAGCTGTTTTTT.

In DNA, the CDR3 is TGCAGCGTTGGGCAGGGGATCGGTAACTATGGCTACACCTTC. Translated, it gives CSVGQGIGNYGYTF. The V call is TRBV29-1, the J call TRBJ1-2; weak D call: TRBD1 (6 bases). CDR1 SQVTM and CDR2 ANQGSEA come from the germline V gene. CDR3 length equals 14 residues. V lost 4 bases and J 1 base, leaving 13 bases between the germline ends.

This chain uses TRBV19 with TRBJ1-6; tentative D call: TRBD1 (5 bases). The CDR3 has 16 amino acids. Germline V CDR1 and CDR2: LNHDA, SQIVND (reference sequence). The V end was cut by 5 bases, the J end by 0 bases, with 11 bases between. CDR3 amino acids: CASSGPGSSYNSPLHF. CDR3 coding DNA: TGTGCCAGTAGTGGTCCAGGGAGCTCCTATAATTCACCCCTCCACTTT.

The chain carries TRBV5-1 and TRBJ1-2; 8 nucleotides align to TRBD1. The CDR3 is 18 residues long. From germline, CDR1 is SGHRS and CDR2 YFSETQ. The V gene end was trimmed by 6 bases and the J gene end by 6 bases; junction bases not matched to a gene: 22. The CDR3 loop is CASTSRLLTGTGYNGYTF. The CDR3, as DNA: TGCGCCAGCACATCCCGACTTTTAACCGGGACAGGTTACAATGGCTACACCTTC.

The rearrangement links TRBV7-8 to TRBJ2-3, with D perhaps TRBD2 (7 bases). With 5 bases removed from V and 2 bases from J, the gap between germline ends came to 20 bases. This CDR3 spans 17 amino acids. The germline V gene encodes CDR1 SGHVS and CDR2 FQNEAQ. The CDR3 here is CASSQVGSAGATDTQYF. CDR3 coding DNA: TGTGCCAGCAGCCAAGTTGGGTCGGCGGGGGCCACAGATACGCAGTATTTT.

The chain employs TRBV7-3 and TRBJ1-2; the D is unclear. The ends were cut back, 7 bases at V and 8 bases at J, with 8 bases in the middle. In germline, CDR1 is SGHTA, CDR2 FQGTGA. This CDR3 is 10 amino acids long. Here the CDR3 reads CASTGEGYTF. In DNA, the CDR3 is TGTGCCAGCACGGGCGAAGGCTACACCTTC.

V gene TRBV7-2 combines with J gene TRBJ2-7, with 13 bases fitting TRBD2. Germline CDR1 reads SGHTA; CDR2 reads FQGNSA. This CDR3 region has 15 residues. Germline trimming cut 4 bases from V and 3 bases from J; bases unmatched to any gene: 3. The CDR3, as DNA: TGTGCCAGCAGCTCTGGACTAGCGGGGGTCTACGAGCAGTACTTC. As protein: CASSSGLAGVYEQYF.

This chain links TRBV5-6 with TRBJ1-6, with D tentatively TRBD1 (5 bases). In germline, CDR1 is SGHDT, CDR2 YYEEEE. The V end was cut by 0 bases, the J end by 10 bases, with 17 bases between. This CDR3 comprises 16 residues. CDR3 region: CASSLDRGVKMSPLHF. In nucleotides, the CDR3 is TGTGCCAGCAGCTTGGATAGGGGAGTAAAGATGTCACCCCTCCACTTT.

This clone was seen just once. V usage is TRBV19 and J usage is TRBJ2-4; weak D call: TRBD1 (6 bases). Germline lookup yields CDR1 LNHDA and CDR2 SQIVND (reference sequence). The CDR3 runs 14 residues. The V and J ends lost 5 bases and 0 bases respectively, with 8 bases between them. The CDR3 loop is CASSPGVAKNIQYF. CDR3 coding DNA: TGTGCCAGTAGTCCAGGGGTAGCCAAAAACATTCAGTACTTC.